The 31 T cell receptor beta chains below were found in one sample sequenced in a study of blood T cell repertoires in COVID-19. The table came from immunoSEQ multiplex PCR; TCRdb's copy has only in-frame clones and leaves some out. Here the sample spans 150,000 or so clones, over 60% being singletons. Sequencing was done on a sample of peripheral blood. The origin of the receptors is a woman between 70 and 85 years old with acute or convalescent COVID-19.

The rearrangement links TRBV5-1 to TRBJ1-6, with 7 bases identical to TRBD1. The CDR3 loop spans 14 amino acids. The germline V gene encodes CDR1 SGHRS and CDR2 YFSETQ. V lost 4 bases, J lost 6 bases, and 4 bases stayed unmatched. The CDR3 reads CASSADRSNSPLHF. The CDR3, as DNA: TGCGCCAGCAGCGCGGACAGGAGTAATTCACCCCTCCACTTT.

The chain combines TRBV3-1 (or the pseudogene TRBV3-2) with TRBJ1-2; 8 nucleotides align to TRBD1. CDR1 and CDR2 from the germline V gene are LGHDT and YNNKEL (reference sequence). The CDR3 has 14 residues. V lost 2 bases to trimming and J lost 7 bases; unmatched junction nucleotides: 6. In nucleotides, the CDR3 is TGTGCCAGCAGCCAACCGGGACAGGTCTCTGGCTACACCTTC. Translated, it gives CASSQPGQVSGYTF.

A single count supports this clone. The CDR3 bases are TGTGCCAGTAGTACTCAAACGGGGAACTATGGCTACACCTTC. Its protein is CASSTQTGNYGYTF. The genes are TRBV19 and TRBJ1-2; D is ambiguous. CDR3 length: 14 residues. Germline-derived CDR1 and CDR2 are LNHDA and SQIVND (reference sequence). V lost 4 bases and J 2 bases, leaving 11 bases between the germline ends.

The chain joins TRBV28 to TRBJ1-5; D unclear. Germline CDR1 reads MDHEN; CDR2 reads SYDVKM. The CDR3 extends over 13 amino acids. Trimming removed 6 bases from V and 5 bases from J, with 11 bases in between. The CDR3 loop is CASSPTGDQPQHF. CDR3 DNA sequence: TGTGCCAGCAGCCCGACTGGAGATCAGCCCCAGCATTTT.

The chain carries TRBV6-5 and TRBJ1-4, with D possibly TRBD1 on 6 matching bases. Per the germline V gene, CDR1 is MNHEY and CDR2 is SVGAGI. Trimming left V 6 bases short and J 4 bases short, with 12 bases between. The CDR3 sequence is 14 residues long. CDR3 sequence reads: CASRRDTFNEKLFF. CDR3 DNA sequence: TGTGCCAGCAGAAGGGACACCTTTAATGAAAAACTGTTTTTT.

The chain carries TRBV29-1 and TRBJ1-1; TRBD1 is a possible D gene (6 bases). Germline V lookup: CDR1 SQVTM, CDR2 ANQGSEA. V was pared by 6 bases and J by 4 bases, with 15 bases between. The length of the CDR3 is 13 residues. The chain's CDR3 is CSVATGRVTEAFF. For the CDR3, the DNA is TGCAGCGTAGCAACAGGGCGGGTCACTGAAGCTTTCTTT.

Here the CDR3 reads CASSSRTGWDYGYTF. CDR3 nucleotide sequence: TGTGCCAGCAGCTCTAGGACAGGGTGGGACTATGGCTACACCTTC. The chain has TRBV5-4 and TRBJ1-2, with 8 bases lining up with TRBD1. J was trimmed by 3 bases and V by 3 bases; bases with no gene match: 7. From germline, CDR1 is SGHNT and CDR2 YYREEE (reference sequence). The CDR3 runs to 15 residues.

The chain combines TRBV28 with TRBJ1-2, with 8 bases matching TRBD1. Per the germline V gene, CDR1 is MDHEN and CDR2 is SYDVKM. The CDR3 extends over 14 amino acids. J was trimmed by 8 bases and V by 8 bases; bases with no gene match: 13. Written as DNA, the CDR3 is TGTGCCAGCTCGCTGGGGTCAGGGGGCAAGGGCTACACCTTC. It is translated as CASSLGSGGKGYTF.

This chain links TRBV30 with TRBJ1-5, with D maybe TRBD1 (5 bases). There are 12 residues in the CDR3. The V gene lost 3 bases and the J gene lost 7 bases, with 10 bases spanning the gap. CDR1 is GTSNPN, CDR2 SVGIG, per germline (reference sequence). The CDR3 sequence is CAWSNQGQPQHF. CDR3 nucleotides: TGTGCCTGGAGCAATCAGGGACAGCCCCAGCATTTT.

This sequence joins TRBV9 and TRBJ2-5; D is possibly TRBD1 (5 bases). The V and J ends lost 4 bases and 5 bases respectively, with 12 bases between them. The germline V gene encodes CDR1 SGDLS and CDR2 YYNGEE. This CDR3 comprises 13 residues. CDR3 region: CASSYGASETQYF. Here the CDR3 DNA reads TGTGCCAGCAGCTATGGGGCTTCGGAGACCCAGTACTTC.

With regard to this clone: The same CDR3 arises from other DNA sequences in this sample as well. The CDR3 reads CASSPRGGKATNEKLFF. The CDR3 nucleotides are TGTGCCAGCTCACCGCGGGGAGGGAAGGCAACTAATGAAAAACTGTTTTTT. The V call is TRBV18, the J call TRBJ1-4; D remains unclear. The CDR3 has 17 amino acids. Germline V gene data show CDR1 as KGHSH and CDR2 as LQKENI. Trimming removed 3 bases at V and 0 bases at J, with 14 bases between.

This clone was found a few times. The chain is built from TRBV10-2 and TRBJ2-1, with 13 bases matching TRBD2. This CDR3 region has 15 residues. CDR1 WSHSY and CDR2 SAAADI come from the germline V gene. V dropped 6 bases and J dropped 6; count of bases not matched to a gene: 5. CDR3: CASSTGLAGVNEQFF. CDR3 coding DNA: TGCGCCAGCAGCACAGGACTAGCGGGAGTCAATGAGCAGTTCTTC.

The rearrangement links TRBV24-1 to TRBJ2-2, with 11 nucleotides matching TRBD1. The CDR3 totals 14 residues. Germline V gene sequence: CDR1 KGHDR, CDR2 SFDVKD. With V trimmed by 9 bases and J by 6 bases, 5 bases remained unmatched. The CDR3 sequence: CATSGTGGAGELFF. In DNA, the CDR3 is TGTGCCACCTCCGGGACAGGGGGTGCCGGGGAGCTGTTTTTT.

The chain joins TRBV2 to TRBJ1-6; 9 bases agree with TRBD1. CDR1 SNHLY and CDR2 FYNNEI come from the germline V gene. The CDR3 contains 16 residues. J gave up 6 bases and V 6 bases, and 9 bases lay outside the gene matches. The CDR3 DNA is TGTGCCAGCAGCGCGGGACAGGGTAGGGGTAATTCACCCCTCCACTTT. It specifies CASSAGQGRGNSPLHF.

This chain links TRBV5-1 with TRBJ1-1; weak D call: TRBD1 (6 bases). The CDR3 consists of 14 residues. Per the germline V gene, CDR1 is SGHRS and CDR2 is YFSETQ. Trimming shortened V by 4 bases and J by 5 bases, and 15 bases separated the two germline ends. The CDR3 here is CASSGTGLRTEAFF. The CDR3 coding sequence is TGCGCCAGCAGCGGCACAGGGCTTAGAACTGAAGCTTTCTTT.

The chain recombines TRBV9 with TRBJ2-5; no clear D. Germline-derived CDR1 and CDR2 are SGDLS and YYNGEE. There are 15 residues in the CDR3. V was shortened by 1 base and J by 4 bases, with 14 bases between the two germline ends. CDR3 nucleotides: TGTGCCAGCAGCGTATCTCTGGGCAGAACAGAGACCCAGTACTTC. Translating it yields CASSVSLGRTETQYF.

V is TRBV28 and J is TRBJ2-7; 7 nucleotides agree with TRBD1. Germline trimming cut 11 bases from V and 1 base from J; bases unmatched to any gene: 14. This CDR3 contains 15 residues. CDR1 is MDHEN and CDR2 is SYDVKM in the germline V gene. The DNA for the CDR3 is TGTGCCGCCCGGAGTTCTGGGACAGAATCCTACGAGCAGTACTTC. Protein: CAARSSGTESYEQYF.

The V gene is TRBV5-1, the J gene TRBJ2-2; 8 bases fit TRBD2. Unmatched junction bases numbered 6, after V lost 4 bases and J lost 1 base. Germline CDR1 and CDR2: SGHRS and YFSETQ. The CDR3 totals 16 residues. The DNA of the CDR3 is TGCGCCAGCAGCCGAGTAGCGGGACTGAACACCGGGGAGCTGTTTTTT. Translation gives CASSRVAGLNTGELFF.

The V gene is TRBV11-2, the J gene TRBJ1-1; TRBD1 aligns across 11 bases. The V and J ends lost 6 bases and 11 bases, in that order; junction bases with no gene match: 17. Germline V lookup: CDR1 SGHAT, CDR2 FQNNGV. CDR3 length: 16 amino acids. The CDR3 DNA follows: TGTGCCAGCAGGCAGTCCGGACAGGGGGCATCAAGGGCGGCTTTCTTT. Translating it yields CASRQSGQGASRAAFF.

V and J are TRBV5-4 and TRBJ1-2; a possible D gene is TRBD1 (5 bases). This CDR3 has 13 amino acids. Germline assignment: CDR1 SGHNT and CDR2 YYREEE (reference sequence). With 0 bases removed from V and 5 bases from J, the gap between germline ends came to 8 bases. CDR3 bases: TGTGCCAGCAGCTTGGTGTCAGGGTATGGCTACACCTTC. This gives the protein CASSLVSGYGYTF.

The chain is built from TRBV27 and TRBJ2-1, with 9 bases matching TRBD2. J was trimmed by 3 bases and V by 9 bases; bases with no gene match: 9. There are 15 residues in the CDR3. Germline lookup yields CDR1 MNHEY and CDR2 SMNVEV (reference sequence). This CDR3 is CASRVTSGYYNEQFF. Here the CDR3 DNA reads TGTGCCAGTAGGGTGACTAGCGGTTACTACAATGAGCAGTTCTTC.

J is TRBJ2-3 and V is TRBV5-5; possible D gene TRBD2, 6 bases. V dropped 5 bases and J dropped 0 bases, with 13 bases sitting between them. Germline V gives CDR1 SGHKS, CDR2 YYEKEE (reference sequence). This CDR3 contains 15 residues. As DNA, the CDR3 is TGTGCCAGCAGGAAGGACGGGACTAGCACAGATACGCAGTATTTT. It is translated as CASRKDGTSTDTQYF.

The chain is built from TRBV15 and TRBJ2-5; 8 nucleotides align to TRBD2. The V gene end was trimmed by 5 bases and the J gene end by 4 bases; junction bases not matched to a gene: 3. The CDR3 runs 13 residues. In germline, CDR1 is LNHNV, CDR2 YYDKDF (reference sequence). CDR3 sequence (DNA): TGTGCCACCAGCCCGAGCGGGAGAGAGACCCAGTACTTC. Amino acids: CATSPSGRETQYF. Looking up the rest from reference TRBV15 and TRBJ2-5 gives the full variable domain: DAMVIQNPRYQVTQFGKPVTLSCSQTLNHNVMYWYQQKSSQAPKLLFHYYDKDFNNEADTPDNFQSRRPNTSFCFLDIRSPGLGDTAMYLCATSPSGRETQYFGPGTRLLVL.

The chain combines TRBV19 with TRBJ2-2, with 9 bases fitting TRBD1. Unmatched junction bases numbered 9, after V lost 5 bases and J lost 5 bases. The CDR3 covers 16 residues. The V gene's germline CDR1 is LNHDA and CDR2 SQIVND (reference sequence). The CDR3 sequence: CASSQDRGLTTGELFF. CDR3 nucleotide sequence: TGTGCCAGTAGTCAGGACAGGGGCCTTACAACCGGGGAGCTGTTTTTT. The whole variable domain, remainder taken from reference TRBV19 and TRBJ2-2, is DGGITQSPKYLFRKEGQNVTLSCEQNLNHDAMYWYRQDPGQGLRLIYYSQIVNDFQKGDIAEGYSVSREKKESFPLTVTSAQKNPTAFYLCASSQDRGLTTGELFFGEGSRLTVL.

The chain recombines TRBV29-1 with TRBJ2-1, with TRBD2 identical over 9 bases. V was clipped by 7 bases and J by 2 bases; unmatched bases: 18. The length of the CDR3 is 18 residues. The germline V gene has CDR1 SQVTM and CDR2 ANQGSEA. The CDR3 spells CSGSLRGLATHTYNEQFF. The CDR3 DNA is TGCAGCGGGAGCCTTAGGGGACTAGCCACTCATACCTACAATGAGCAGTTCTTC.

This chain joins TRBV9 and TRBJ2-3, with TRBD2 identical over 9 bases. This CDR3 comprises 15 residues. From germline, CDR1 is SGDLS and CDR2 YYNGEE. V was clipped by 0 bases and J by 2 bases; unmatched bases: 1. CDR3 nucleotides: TGTGCCAGCAGCGTAGGCGGGAGGGACACAGATACGCAGTATTTT. Translating gives CASSVGGRDTDTQYF.

This rearrangement joins TRBV12-3 or TRBV12-4 to TRBJ1-1; the D gene is possibly TRBD1 (6 bases). The CDR3 spans 12 residues. The V and J ends lost 6 bases and 8 bases respectively, with 13 bases between them. CDR3 nucleotides: TGTGCCAGCAGCTTAACCACAGGGGAAGCTTTCTTT. The encoded protein is CASSLTTGEAFF.

The V and J genes are TRBV5-6 and TRBJ2-2; D is possibly TRBD2 (6 bases). This CDR3 contains 16 residues. Germline V gives CDR1 SGHDT, CDR2 YYEEEE. Trimming removed 0 bases at V and 6 bases at J, with 15 bases between. Here the CDR3 reads CASSLVIFGGPGELFF. The DNA of the CDR3 is TGTGCCAGCAGCTTGGTTATCTTCGGAGGGCCCGGGGAGCTGTTTTTT. The full variable domain, in which reference TRBV5-6 and TRBJ2-2 provide the parts outside the CDR3, is DAGVTQSPTHLIKTRGQQVTLRCSPKSGHDTVSWYQQALGQGPQFIFQYYEEEERQRGNFPDRFSGHQFPNYSSELNVNALLLGDSALYLCASSLVIFGGPGELFFGEGSRLTVL.

This clone was counted a single time. V is TRBV11-2 and J is TRBJ1-3; 8 nucleotides align to TRBD1. The CDR3 loop spans 18 amino acids. V lost 6 bases, J lost 4 bases, and 17 bases stayed unmatched. Germline lookup yields CDR1 SGHAT and CDR2 FQNNGV. The DNA of the CDR3 is TGTGCCAGCAGGATTAGGGGTCAGGGGGCGCAAATAGGAAACACCATATATTTT. This translates into CASRIRGQGAQIGNTIYF.

The genes are TRBV6-5 and TRBJ1-2, with TRBD1 as a possible D gene (5 bases). The CDR3 runs to 16 residues. Trimming removed 2 bases from V and 2 bases from J, with 15 bases in between. Germline CDR1 MNHEY, CDR2 SVGAGI. Here the CDR3 reads CASSYAGRDGNYGYTF. For the CDR3, the DNA is TGTGCCAGCAGTTACGCAGGGAGGGACGGGAACTATGGCTACACCTTC.

V usage is TRBV10-3 and J usage is TRBJ2-5; D gene ambiguous. The V and J ends lost 4 bases and 5 bases respectively, with 14 bases between them. CDR1 is ENHRY, CDR2 SYGVKD, per germline. This CDR3 spans 14 amino acids. Written as DNA, the CDR3 is TGTGCCATCAGTGCGAGGTGGCCAGACGAGACCCAGTACTTC. It specifies CAISARWPDETQYF.